This T cell receptor beta chain was profiled in a study of cytomegalovirus exposure and HLA in healthy donors. Study findings and constraints: Altogether, 170 or so TCR beta chains were recorded as cytomegalovirus-associated. An Asian-associated ancestry cluster reportedly showed fewer N-insertions than the approximately 620-donor mean in a later analysis. In a later analysis, at a false discovery rate of 0.05, under 20,000 TCR beta sequences were associated with HLA alleles. Later analysis revealed greater clonal expansion in HLA-associated TCR beta chains than in equally common others.

PCR was performed using 60 Vbeta and 13 Jbeta primers. Using immunoSEQ multiplex PCR, the repertoire was profiled, and TCRdb retains in-frame clones only, with some absent. The sample lists more than 85,000 clones, about 13% occurring once. This clone has only a few counts. Antigen specificity is unknown. CDR1 is SGHRS, CDR2 YFSETQ, per germline. The CDR3 is 16 residues long. Trimming removed 4 bases from V and 5 bases from J; junction bases left unmatched: 11. Material for sequencing was PBMCs. The receptor was derived from a man in his forties in good health and CMV-seropositive. The chain links TRBV5-1 to TRBJ1-4, with 7 positions matching TRBD1. CDR3 nucleotide sequence: TGCGCCAGCAGCCCAGTAACAGGGGCACGAAATGAAAAACTGTTTTTT. Its protein product is CASSPVTGARNEKLFF. The whole variable domain, filled in from reference TRBV5-1 and TRBJ1-4, reads KAGVTQTPRYLIKTRGQQVTLSCSPISGHRSVSWYQQTPGQGLQFLFEYFSETQRNKGNFPGRFSGRQFSNSRSEMNVSTLELGDSALYLCASSPVTGARNEKLFFGSGTQLSVL.